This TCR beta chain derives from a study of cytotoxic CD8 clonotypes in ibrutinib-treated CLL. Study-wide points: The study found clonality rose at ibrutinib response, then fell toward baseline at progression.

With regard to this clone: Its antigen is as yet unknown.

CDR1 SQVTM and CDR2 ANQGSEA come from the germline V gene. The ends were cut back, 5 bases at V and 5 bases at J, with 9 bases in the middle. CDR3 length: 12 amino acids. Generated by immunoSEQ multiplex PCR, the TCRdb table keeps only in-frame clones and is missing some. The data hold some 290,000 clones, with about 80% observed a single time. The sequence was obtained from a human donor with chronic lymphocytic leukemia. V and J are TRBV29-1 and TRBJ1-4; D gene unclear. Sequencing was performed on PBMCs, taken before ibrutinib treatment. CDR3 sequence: CSVRGGNEKLFF. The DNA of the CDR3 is TGCAGCGTTCGGGGAGGGAATGAAAAACTGTTTTTT.